This T cell receptor beta chain comes out of a study of persistence of HIV-infected CD4 T cells (dated by TCRdb to 2019 to 2021). Study-wide context: The study isolated CMV- and HIV-1 Gag-responding CD4+ T cells from ART-treated individuals to examine antigen-driven clonal expansion of HIV-1-infected cells. Apart from two participants who underwent leukapheresis at a single time point, peripheral blood samples of up to about 180 mL were collected from participants at multiple time points. The median time participants had been on suppressive ART was about eight years. Cross-participant TCR cluster analysis included roughly 8 participants for CMV and six or seven participants for Gag. TCRbeta sequencing assessed the clonality of all cells in each sorted population, while proviral sequencing assessed the clonality of infected cells.

Trimming costs V 4 bases and J 4 bases, and their ends lie 12 bases apart. Measured from the cysteine to the phenylalanine, the CDR3 is 14 residues long. Only the CDR3 part of the read is kept: 42 bases, read in frame from the first base. The germline V gene supplies CDR1 SGDLS and CDR2 YYNGEE. Reading the label with the study, this specimen's treatment or condition is: suppressive antiretroviral therapy. Lysates of CMV-infected fibroblasts were used at 10 ug/mL for cell stimulation. Nonresponding CD40L-negative CD69-negative CD45RO-high memory CD4+ T cells were sorted as memory populations depleted of antigen-responding cells. Participants were HIV-1-infected adults who started suppressive ART during chronic infection. Plasma HIV-1 RNA had been undetectable (below 50 copies/mL) in participants for at least 4 years. To be included, participants needed a CD4+ T cell count above 400 cells/uL and a positive CMV serology. Before stimulation, PBMCs were isolated using density centrifugation and depleted of CD8+ T cells. Stimulation of CD8-depleted PBMCs was carried out for 15 to 20 hours with anti-CD28/CD49d costimulation, CD40-blocking antibody and enfuvirtide, to prevent new infections. Sorting was done on either a Beckman Coulter MoFlo Legacy or an XDP sorter, and propidium iodide was used to exclude dead cells. For samples with more than one million cells, genomic DNA was extracted with the QIAamp DNA Mini Kit, and for all other samples the Quick-DNA Microprep Kit was used.

The immunoSEQ hsTCRB assay version 4, run in survey mode, was used to sequence TCRbeta repertoires from genomic DNA. For TCRbeta sequencing, genomic DNA was diluted to around 9.9 ng/uL, with up to 1 ug used per sample. On the authors' methods: Analysis of the TCRbeta data was done in ImmunoSeq Analyzer 3.0, and diversity was computed on productive nucleotide rearrangements. Using the Immunarch R package, the improved Chao index served to estimate lower-bound TCR diversity and the Gini coefficient served to estimate clonality. When different nucleotide rearrangements encoded the same CDR3beta amino acid sequence, each rearrangement was treated as a distinct clonotype. TCRbeta sequences significantly enriched in antigen-responding cells relative to anti-CD3/anti-CD28-activated cells were identified by differential abundance analysis. TCRs were clustered by predicted peptide-MHC specificity with GLIPH2, both within individual participants and across merged participant data sets. TCRdb holds this immuneACCESS table with in-frame rearrangements only. Some clones are missing; in checked studies, unresolved V genes explain under half, and the rest has no known cause. The V and J calls and clone size come from that table; D and trimming were worked out from the DNA. The sample records about 28,000 clones, roughly three quarters of which are singletons. The ten biggest clones cover over 0.8% of the sample.

Paper-wide results and their limitations: The study involved few individuals and tested only a limited range of antigens. A correlation was observed between TCR oligoclonality and proviral oligoclonality within the same sorted populations. Bulk TCR analyses could not be limited to the rare CMV-responding cells that actually contained HIV-1 proviruses. Degenerate expanded CDR3beta sequences were enriched in antigen-responding cells, suggesting convergent selection of CD4+ responses to CMV and Gag. Significantly lower TCRbeta richness was observed in CMV- and Gag-responding cells than in anti-CD3/anti-CD28-responding cells, and higher oligoclonality was observed in CMV-responding cells than in CD3/CD28-stimulated and Gag-responding cells.

This clone was detected a few times. Its antigen is still unknown. Base qualities are not provided; no much larger clone lies one nucleotide away. The chain is assembled from TRBV9 and TRBJ1-5; D gene: possibly TRBD1, on 5 matching bases. This sequence originates from an adult woman with HIV who was CMV-seropositive. Sequencing used CD4+ T cells sorted from PBMCs after approximately 18-hour stimulation, obtained from a patient who received antiretroviral therapy. The intended sense of this specimen's cell subset or site label: CD40L-CD69- CD45RO-high memory CD4 T cells not responding to CMV lysate. The CDR3 region has the sequence CASSHDGGNQPQHF. The sequenced DNA: TGTGCCAGCAGCCACGATGGGGGAAATCAGCCCCAGCATTTT.